This T cell receptor (beta chain) originates from a study of blood T cell repertoires in COVID-19 (dated by TCRdb to 2020 to 2021). Study-wide context: Collaborator samples came from the United States, Italy and Spain and covered acute and convalescent phases of COVID-19. A de-identified subject ID, COVID-19 status, age in years and sex were almost always included in the sample metadata. The dataset comprised deeply sampled blood TCRbeta repertoires from subjects exposed to, actively infected with, or recovered from COVID-19. The repertoires were released in a freely available public database intended as a resource for research on the immune response to SARS-CoV-2. The samples were drawn from two sources: the first 160 participants of the ongoing ImmuneRACE study, and fewer than 1,500 subjects contributed by 6 global collaborators. The material from the prospective study consisted of cDNA or gDNA derived from T cells, B-cell-depleted T cells, or PBMCs. Where available, HLA class I and class II types were taken from metadata supplied by the sample provider and were not determined by assay-based typing. The paper's findings and limits, for the study overall: How much clinical and demographic metadata was included differed by source and by participant, and the metadata was provided uncurated.

TCRbeta CDR3 regions were amplified from genomic DNA by means of the immunoSEQ Assay, a bias-controlled multiplex PCR. The published analysis was carried out like this. The number of nucleated cells in each sample was estimated by amplification of reference gene primers within the assay. Sequence reads were collapsed and filtered to measure the absolute abundance of every unique TCRbeta CDR3 rearrangement. For each sample, productive Simpson clonality was calculated as the square root of Simpson's diversity index over productive rearrangements. TCRdb retrieved this table from immuneACCESS and kept in-frame rearrangements only. Not all clones are present; in checked studies, unresolved V genes account for under half, and no reason is known for the remainder. The DNA was the basis for D and trimming; V, J and clone size are from that table. In this sample the table shows about 42,000 clones, just over 85% of which occur a single time. The ten top clones hold 59% of the sample.

The collaborating institutions used their own protocols to collect whole blood in K2EDTA tubes. For TCRbeta analysis, collaborators shipped samples as frozen whole blood, isolated PBMCs, or DNA extracted from either of those sample types. There are a few counts of this clone. The clone's antigen remains unknown. Per-base quality was not reported, and no clone a single base away is much larger than it. The CDR3 spans 12 residues, from the cysteine through the phenylalanine. The CDR3 DNA has 36 bases and is translated from base 1. CDR1 WSHSY and CDR2 SAAADI are derived from the germline V gene. The V end loses 4 bases and the J end loses 8 bases, and a stretch of 11 bases separates them.

Sequenced: peripheral blood. This clonotype originated in a man in his 70s with acute or convalescent COVID-19. The rearrangement combines TRBV10-2 with TRBJ1-2; the D gene is not confidently resolved. The base sequence is TGCGCCAGCAGTGGACAATTTTTGGGCTACACCTTC. The translation is CASSGQFLGYTF.